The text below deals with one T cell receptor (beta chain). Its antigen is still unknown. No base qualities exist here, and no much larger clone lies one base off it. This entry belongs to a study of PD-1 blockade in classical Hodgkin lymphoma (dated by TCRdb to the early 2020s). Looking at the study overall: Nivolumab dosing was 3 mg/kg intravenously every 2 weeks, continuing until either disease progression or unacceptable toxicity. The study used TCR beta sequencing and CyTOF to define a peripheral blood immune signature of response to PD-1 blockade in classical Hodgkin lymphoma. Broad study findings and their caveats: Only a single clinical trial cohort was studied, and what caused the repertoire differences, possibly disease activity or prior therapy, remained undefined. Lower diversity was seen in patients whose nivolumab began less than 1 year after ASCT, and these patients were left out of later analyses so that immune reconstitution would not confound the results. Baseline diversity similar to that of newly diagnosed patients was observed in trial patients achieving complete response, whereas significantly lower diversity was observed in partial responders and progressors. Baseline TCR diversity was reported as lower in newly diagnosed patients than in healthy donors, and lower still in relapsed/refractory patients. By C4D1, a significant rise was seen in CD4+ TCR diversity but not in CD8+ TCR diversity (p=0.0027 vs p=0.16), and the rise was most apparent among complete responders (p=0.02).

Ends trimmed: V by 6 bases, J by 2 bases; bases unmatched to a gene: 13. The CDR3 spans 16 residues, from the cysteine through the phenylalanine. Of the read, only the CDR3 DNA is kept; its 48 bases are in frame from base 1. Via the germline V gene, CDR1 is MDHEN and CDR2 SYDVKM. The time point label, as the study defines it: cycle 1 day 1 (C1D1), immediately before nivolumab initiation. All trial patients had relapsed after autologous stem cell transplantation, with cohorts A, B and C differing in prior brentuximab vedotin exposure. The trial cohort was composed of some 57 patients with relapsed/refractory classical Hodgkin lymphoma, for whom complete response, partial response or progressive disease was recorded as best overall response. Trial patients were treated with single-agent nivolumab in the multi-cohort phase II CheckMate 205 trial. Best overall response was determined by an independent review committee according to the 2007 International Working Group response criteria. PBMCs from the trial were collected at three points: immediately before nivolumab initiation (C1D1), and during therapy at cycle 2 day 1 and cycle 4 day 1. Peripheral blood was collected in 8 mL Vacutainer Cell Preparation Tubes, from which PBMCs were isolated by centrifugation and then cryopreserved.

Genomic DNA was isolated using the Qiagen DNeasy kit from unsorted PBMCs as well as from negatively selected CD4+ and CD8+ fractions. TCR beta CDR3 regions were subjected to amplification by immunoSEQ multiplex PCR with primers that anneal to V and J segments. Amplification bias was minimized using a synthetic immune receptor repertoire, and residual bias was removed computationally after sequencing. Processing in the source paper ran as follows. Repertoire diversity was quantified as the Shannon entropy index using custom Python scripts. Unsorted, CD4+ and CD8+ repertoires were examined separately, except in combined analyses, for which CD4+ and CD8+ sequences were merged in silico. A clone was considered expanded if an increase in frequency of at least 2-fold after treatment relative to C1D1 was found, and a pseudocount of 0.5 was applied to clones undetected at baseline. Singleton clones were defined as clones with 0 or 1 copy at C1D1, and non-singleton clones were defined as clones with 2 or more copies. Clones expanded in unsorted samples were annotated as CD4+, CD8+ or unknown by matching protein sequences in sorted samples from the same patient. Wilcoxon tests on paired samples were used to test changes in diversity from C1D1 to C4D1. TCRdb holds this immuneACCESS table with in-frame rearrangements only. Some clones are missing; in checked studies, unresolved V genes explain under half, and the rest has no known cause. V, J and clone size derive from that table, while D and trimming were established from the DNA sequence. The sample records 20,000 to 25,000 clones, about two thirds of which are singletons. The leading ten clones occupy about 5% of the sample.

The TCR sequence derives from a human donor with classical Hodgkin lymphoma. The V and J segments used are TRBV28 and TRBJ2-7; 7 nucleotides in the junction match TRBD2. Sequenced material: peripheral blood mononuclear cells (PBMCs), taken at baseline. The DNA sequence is TGTGCCAGCAGACGCCCCTCGGCGGGAGATCCCTACGAGCAGTACTTC. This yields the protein CASRRPSAGDPYEQYF.